This T cell receptor (beta chain) originates from a study of blood T cells in healthy people across ages. Study results and caveats: The percentage of naive T cells correlated strongly with TCR beta diversity. A roughly linear fall in TCR beta diversity per million T cells was seen with increasing age.

About this clonotype: The antigen remains undetermined.

Per individual sample, total RNA of at least 5.5 micrograms was extracted. Germline V gene lookup returns CDR1 KGHDR and CDR2 SFDVKD. The CDR3 contains 14 residues. Unmatched junction bases numbered 3, after V lost 3 bases and J lost 6 bases. A sample-barcoded 5' primer and a J-beta primer mix were used in a second PCR of about 7 to 11 cycles. Each CDR3 protein is one row after TCRdb ran MiXCR on the 5' RACE reads. The data show around 990,000 distinct CDR3 sequences, with under 30% seen just once and around 0.75% held by the top ten. The data were also submitted as part of a second study, on T cells of mothers and their children.

The sequencing input was blood. This chain links TRBV24-1 with TRBJ2-2; TRBD1 matches 7 bases. This TCR came from a girl aged 2 to 9 in good health. In DNA form, the CDR3 reads TGTGCCACCAGTGATACAGGGGTCTCCGGGGAGCTGTTTTTT. It yields the protein CATSDTGVSGELFF.